The clone carrying this T cell receptor beta chain was detected only once. The CDR3 length is 14 residues. V was clipped by 6 bases and J by 1 base, with 13 bases between them. Germline V gives CDR1 MNHEY, CDR2 SMNVEV (reference sequence). Repertoires were generated with immunoSEQ multiplex PCR, while TCRdb's copy carries only in-frame clones and drops some. Of 100,000 to 150,000 clones detected, roughly 92% appear once; the ten largest clones hold 4.5% to 7%. The source of the sample is a study of control samples from healthy donors and cancer patients. The rearrangement joins TRBV27 to TRBJ2-7; D might be TRBD1 or TRBD2, each matching 5 bases. This receptor was taken from a man younger than 35 in good health. The specimen was blood. The CDR3 here is CASRDGGGSYEQYF. The CDR3 DNA follows: TGTGCCAGCAGGGACGGTGGGGGTTCCTACGAGCAGTACTTC.